One sample yielded the 2 T cell receptor beta chains listed below, sequenced in a study of early T cells in non-severe SARS-CoV-2 infection. TCRdb analysed the 5' RACE reads with MiXCR anew, one entry per CDR3 protein. The data contain about 68,000 distinct CDR3 sequences, 9% to 15% of them seen just once; the ten biggest clones take up 1.5% to 2%. The sample was whole blood. These receptors originate from an adult who was a healthcare worker with PCR-confirmed SARS-CoV-2 infection or an uninfected control (not recorded which).

This clonotype turned up a few times. This chain connects TRBV7-2 to TRBJ2-5; 7 bases map to TRBD1. Germline V gives CDR1 SGHTA, CDR2 FQGNSA. The trim removed 2 bases at V and 3 bases at J, leaving 6 bases unmatched. The CDR3 spans 15 residues. The CDR3 nucleotides read TGTGCCAGCAGCTTATCCCCCGACAGGGAAGAGACCCAGTACTTC. Translating it yields CASSLSPDREETQYF.

This clonotype was seen ten or more times. The V and J genes are TRBV7-3 and TRBJ2-1; TRBD2 might be the D (7 bases). CDR1 and CDR2 (germline): SGHTA, FQGTGA. The CDR3 is made up of 13 amino acids. Between the trimmed V and J ends, which lost 5 bases and 10 bases, there was a span of 15 bases. The CDR3 DNA reads TGTGCCAGCAGCCGCGGGGGCGGGGCCGAGCAGTTCTTC. This sequence encodes CASSRGGGAEQFF.